This T cell receptor (beta chain) was sequenced during a study of cytomegalovirus exposure and HLA in healthy donors. Study-level findings and limits: In a later analysis, a missense DCLRE1C variant was linked to TCR beta V- and J-gene trimming. TCR beta V segments were, for the most part, productive about 87% or about 30% of the time in an earlier analysis. The authors later found most CMV-associated TCR beta chains appeared HLA-restricted.

To note about this clone: The antigen is undetermined.

A multiplex PCR was run with 60 Vbeta primers and 13 Jbeta primers. Sequencing was performed with immunoSEQ multiplex PCR; in TCRdb, only in-frame clones are kept and a portion is missing. The sample includes approximately 170,000 clones, roughly four fifths seen only once; the top ten take 1%. The sequenced material came from PBMCs. This clonotype originated in a woman between 40 and 55 years old in good health and CMV-seronegative.

The CDR3 DNA follows: TGTGCCAGCGAGACTATTCCAGAGGGGGCTGGCGCTGAAGCTTTCTTT. It translates to CASETIPEGAGAEAFF. V is TRBV2 and J is TRBJ1-1; 7 nucleotides match TRBD1. The ends lost 8 bases at V and 6 bases at J; junction bases unmatched: 18. The CDR3 totals 16 residues. The germline V gene has CDR1 SNHLY and CDR2 FYNNEI.